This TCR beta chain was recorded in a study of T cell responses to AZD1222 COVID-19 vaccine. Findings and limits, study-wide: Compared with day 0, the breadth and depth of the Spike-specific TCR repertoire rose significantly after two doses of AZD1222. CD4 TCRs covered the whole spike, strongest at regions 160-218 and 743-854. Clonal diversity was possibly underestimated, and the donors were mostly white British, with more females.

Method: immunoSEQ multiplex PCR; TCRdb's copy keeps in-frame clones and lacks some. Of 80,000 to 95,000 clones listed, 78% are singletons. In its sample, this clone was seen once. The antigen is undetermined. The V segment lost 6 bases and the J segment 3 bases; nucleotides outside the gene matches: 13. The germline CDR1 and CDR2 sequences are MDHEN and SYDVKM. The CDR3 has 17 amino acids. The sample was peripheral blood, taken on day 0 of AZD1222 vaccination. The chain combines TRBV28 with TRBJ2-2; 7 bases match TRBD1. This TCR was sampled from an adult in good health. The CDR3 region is CASSGAEGTGDTGELFF. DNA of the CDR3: TGTGCCAGCAGCGGCGCCGAGGGCACAGGGGACACCGGGGAGCTGTTTTTT. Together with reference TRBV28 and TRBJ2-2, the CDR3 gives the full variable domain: DVKVTQSSRYLVKRTGEKVFLECVQDMDHENMFWYRQDPGLGLRLIYFSYDVKMKEKGDIPEGYSVSREKKERFSLILESASTNQTSMYLCASSGAEGTGDTGELFFGEGSRLTVL.